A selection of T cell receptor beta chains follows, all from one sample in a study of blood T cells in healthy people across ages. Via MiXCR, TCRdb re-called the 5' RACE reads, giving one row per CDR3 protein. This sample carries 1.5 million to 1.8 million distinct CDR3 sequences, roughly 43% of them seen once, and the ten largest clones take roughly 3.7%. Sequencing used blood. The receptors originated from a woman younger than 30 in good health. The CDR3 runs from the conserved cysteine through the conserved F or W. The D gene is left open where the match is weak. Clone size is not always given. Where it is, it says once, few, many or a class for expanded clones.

CDR3 protein: CASSKAGLLYQETQYF
CDR3 DNA: TGTGCCAGCAGCAAGGCGGGACTACTATACCAAGAGACCCAGTACTTC
D gene: NA
clone size: few
J gene: TRBJ2-5
V gene: TRBV21-1

CDR3 protein: CASRRTGQAYEQYF
CDR3 DNA: TGCGCCAGCAGAAGGACAGGGCAAGCCTACGAGCAGTACTTC
D gene: TRBD1
clone size: few
J gene: TRBJ2-7
V gene: TRBV5-1

CDR3 protein: CASRLEGLATYNEQFF
CDR3 DNA: TGTGCCAGCCGACTAGAGGGACTAGCCACCTACAATGAGCAGTTCTTC
D gene: TRBD2
clone size: few
J gene: TRBJ2-1
V gene: TRBV7-2

CDR3 protein: CASSMTRGRAQAAQHF
CDR3 DNA: TGTGCCAGTAGTATGACCAGGGGTAGAGCTCAGGCAGCCCAGCATTTT
D gene: NA
clone size: NA
J gene: TRBJ1-5
V gene: TRBV19

CDR3 protein: CASSWDAETTDTQYF
CDR3 DNA: TGTGCCAGCAGTTGGGACGCGGAAACCACAGATACGCAGTATTTT
D gene: NA
clone size: NA
J gene: TRBJ2-3
V gene: TRBV2

CDR3 protein: CSVKGTSGTRNEQFF
CDR3 DNA: TGCAGCGTGAAAGGGACTAGCGGGACGAGGAATGAGCAGTTCTTC
D gene: TRBD2
clone size: NA
J gene: TRBJ2-1
V gene: TRBV29-1

CDR3 protein: CASSLRTGGVSEAFF
CDR3 DNA: TGTGCCAGCAGTCTGCGAACGGGGGGAGTCTCAGAAGCTTTCTTT
D gene: NA
clone size: NA
J gene: TRBJ1-1
V gene: TRBV27

CDR3 protein: CASSSTSGNSYEQYF
CDR3 DNA: TGTGCCAGCAGCTCTACTAGCGGTAACTCCTACGAGCAGTACTTC
D gene: TRBD2
clone size: NA
J gene: TRBJ2-7
V gene: TRBV13

CDR3 protein: CASSAAATGNSPLHF
CDR3 DNA: TGTGCCAGCAGCGCGGCTGCGACAGGGAATTCACCCCTCCACTTT
D gene: TRBD1
clone size: NA
J gene: TRBJ1-6
V gene: TRBV7-9

CDR3 protein: CAISDWGSDGYTF
CDR3 DNA: TGTGCCATCAGTGATTGGGGATCGGATGGCTACACCTTC
D gene: NA
clone size: NA
J gene: TRBJ1-2
V gene: TRBV10-3

CDR3 protein: CSASQGGSYTF
CDR3 DNA: TGCAGTGCTAGCCAGGGGGGGTCCTACACCTTC
D gene: TRBD1
clone size: NA
J gene: TRBJ1-2
V gene: TRBV20-1

CDR3 protein: CSASLKGGIQYF
CDR3 DNA: TGCAGTGCTAGTCTAAAGGGTGGGATTCAGTACTTC
D gene: NA
clone size: NA
J gene: TRBJ2-4
V gene: TRBV20-1

CDR3 protein: CSASSSGGTYEQYF
CDR3 DNA: TGCAGTGCTAGTTCTAGCGGGGGAACCTACGAGCAGTACTTC
D gene: TRBD2
clone size: many
J gene: TRBJ2-7
V gene: TRBV20-1

CDR3 protein: CASSSIDTPYEQYF
CDR3 DNA: TGTGCCAGCAGCTCAATCGACACCCCCTACGAGCAGTACTTC
D gene: NA
clone size: NA
J gene: TRBJ2-7
V gene: TRBV7-8

CDR3 protein: CSALYVYEQYF
CDR3 DNA: TGCAGCGCACTGTATGTGTACGAGCAGTACTTC
D gene: NA
clone size: NA
J gene: TRBJ2-7
V gene: TRBV29-1

CDR3 protein: CASSFTDRGRRNTEAFF
CDR3 DNA: TGTGCCAGCAGCTTTACAGACAGGGGGCGAAGGAACACTGAAGCTTTCTTT
D gene: TRBD1
clone size: NA
J gene: TRBJ1-1
V gene: TRBV7-2

CDR3 protein: CASSYSVRNYEQYF
CDR3 DNA: TGTGCCAGCAGTTACTCAGTCAGAAACTACGAGCAGTACTTC
D gene: NA
clone size: NA
J gene: TRBJ2-7
V gene: TRBV6-2/TRBV6-3

CDR3 protein: CASSPRQVEAFF
CDR3 DNA: TGTGCCAGCAGCCCCCGACAGGTTGAAGCTTTCTTT
D gene: NA
clone size: few
J gene: TRBJ1-1
V gene: TRBV11-2

CDR3 protein: CASSLDGRILKGSEAFF
CDR3 DNA: TGTGCCAGCAGCTTAGACGGACGAATCCTTAAGGGGTCTGAAGCTTTCTTT
D gene: NA
clone size: few
J gene: TRBJ1-1
V gene: TRBV7-3

CDR3 protein: CASSRDSNENLFF
CDR3 DNA: TGTGCCAGCTCACGGGACAGTAATGAAAACCTGTTTTTT
D gene: TRBD1
clone size: few
J gene: TRBJ1-4
V gene: TRBV18

CDR3 protein: CASSFVDGGPQFF
CDR3 DNA: TGTGCCAGCAGCTTCGTCGATGGGGGCCCTCAGTTCTTC
D gene: NA
clone size: NA
J gene: TRBJ2-1
V gene: TRBV7-9

CDR3 protein: CASSLSQGLAGGGEQFF
CDR3 DNA: TGTGCCAGCAGCCTCAGCCAAGGACTAGCGGGGGGAGGAGAGCAGTTCTTC
D gene: TRBD2
clone size: few
J gene: TRBJ2-1
V gene: TRBV11-2

CDR3 protein: CASSEAWTGGLYEQYF
CDR3 DNA: TGTGCCAGCAGTGAAGCGTGGACGGGAGGATTATACGAGCAGTACTTC
D gene: TRBD2
clone size: few
J gene: TRBJ2-7
V gene: TRBV2

CDR3 protein: CASSLARGGLQTQYF
CDR3 DNA: TGTGCCAGCAGCTTAGCTCGAGGGGGGCTGCAGACCCAGTACTTC
D gene: NA
clone size: once
J gene: TRBJ2-5
V gene: TRBV7-2

CDR3 protein: CASSFIRGRKDTQYF
CDR3 DNA: TGTGCCAGCAGCTTTATCAGGGGGCGCAAAGATACGCAGTATTTT
D gene: TRBD1
clone size: NA
J gene: TRBJ2-3
V gene: TRBV11-2

CDR3 protein: CSAKANVLTF
CDR3 DNA: TGCAGTGCTAAGGCCAACGTCCTGACTTTC
D gene: NA
clone size: NA
J gene: TRBJ2-6
V gene: TRBV20-1

CDR3 protein: CASSVEEGWGYEQYF
CDR3 DNA: TGTGCCAGCAGCGTAGAGGAGGGTTGGGGGTACGAGCAGTACTTC
D gene: NA
clone size: many
J gene: TRBJ2-7
V gene: TRBV9

CDR3 protein: CTSSKREEKLFF
CDR3 DNA: TGTACCAGCAGCAAACGGGAGGAAAAACTGTTTTTT
D gene: NA
clone size: NA
J gene: TRBJ1-4
V gene: TRBV5-6

CDR3 protein: CASILGPWPQHF
CDR3 DNA: TGTGCCAGCATCTTAGGCCCTTGGCCCCAGCATTTT
D gene: NA
clone size: once
J gene: TRBJ1-5
V gene: TRBV7-2

CDR3 protein: CASDRVGAPYNEQFF
CDR3 DNA: TGTGCTAGCGATCGTGTAGGGGCCCCTTACAATGAGCAGTTCTTC
D gene: NA
clone size: NA
J gene: TRBJ2-1
V gene: TRBV12-5

CDR3 protein: CASSYSGSRLAGDTQYF
CDR3 DNA: TGTGCCAGCAGTTACTCTGGATCGAGACTAGCAGGAGATACGCAGTATTTT
D gene: TRBD2
clone size: many
J gene: TRBJ2-3
V gene: TRBV6-5

CDR3 protein: CATARVISYEQYF
CDR3 DNA: TGTGCCACCGCTAGGGTTATCTCCTACGAGCAGTACTTC
D gene: NA
clone size: NA
J gene: TRBJ2-7
V gene: TRBV11-2

CDR3 protein: CASSVDLLTVEQYF
CDR3 DNA: TGTGCCAGCAGCGTAGATTTACTCACCGTAGAGCAGTACTTC
D gene: NA
clone size: NA
J gene: TRBJ2-7
V gene: TRBV9

CDR3 protein: CASSLSNTGGRDTDTQYF
CDR3 DNA: TGTGCTAGCAGCTTATCCAACACGGGGGGCCGGGACACAGATACGCAGTATTTT
D gene: NA
clone size: once
J gene: TRBJ2-3
V gene: TRBV7-7

CDR3 protein: CSVEDRGGDEQFF
CDR3 DNA: TGCAGCGTCGAGGACAGGGGAGGCGATGAGCAGTTCTTC
D gene: TRBD1
clone size: NA
J gene: TRBJ2-1
V gene: TRBV29-1